This T cell receptor (beta chain) was found in a study of shared clonotypes between healthy human individuals. Findings and limits, study-wide: The sole specimen, blood, was sampled, and tissue repertoires likely differ. The represented genetic and exposure-history diversity was limited by the small number of donors. Rarefaction showed that sequencing of sorted subsets was incomplete (despite large depth).

The CDR3 length is 15 residues. Trimming cost V 3 bases and J 3 bases, with 12 bases left between them. The germline V gene has CDR1 MNHEY and CDR2 SMNVEV (reference sequence). Regarding this clone: The antigen remains unidentified.

The naive CD8 fraction comprised CD45RO-negative cells positively selected for CCR7 and excluded terminally differentiated effector memory CD45RA+ cells. Deep-level assay runs were performed. The assay was immunoSEQ multiplex PCR, and TCRdb's table has in-frame clones only and misses some. In the table there are roughly 1,800,000 clones, approximately 95% of which are singletons. The source is a man aged 18 to 29 in good health. The chain joins TRBV27 to TRBJ2-1, with a possible D match to TRBD2 (7 bases). Material: naive CD8+ T cells sorted from blood. CDR3 amino acids: CASSLGGHLYNEQFF. The DNA for the CDR3 is TGTGCCAGCAGTTTGGGGGGGCACCTCTACAATGAGCAGTTCTTC.